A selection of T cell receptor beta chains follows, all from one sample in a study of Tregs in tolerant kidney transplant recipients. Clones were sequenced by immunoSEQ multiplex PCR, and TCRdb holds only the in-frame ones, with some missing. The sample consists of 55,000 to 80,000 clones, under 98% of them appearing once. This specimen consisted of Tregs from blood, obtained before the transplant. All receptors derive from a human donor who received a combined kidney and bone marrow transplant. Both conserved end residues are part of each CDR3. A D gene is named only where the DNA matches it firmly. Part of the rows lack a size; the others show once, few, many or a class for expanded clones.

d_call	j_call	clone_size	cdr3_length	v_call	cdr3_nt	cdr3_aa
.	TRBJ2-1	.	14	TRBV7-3	TGTGCCAGCCGATCGGACGGGAACAACAATGAGCAGTTCTTC	CASRSDGNNNEQFF
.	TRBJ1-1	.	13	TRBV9	TGTGCCAGCAGCGGCGGGGGGAACACTGAAGCTTTCTTT	CASSGGGNTEAFF
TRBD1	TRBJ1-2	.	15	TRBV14	TGTGCCAGCAGCAACCTGGGACAGGGGATTAGTGGCTACACCTTC	CASSNLGQGISGYTF
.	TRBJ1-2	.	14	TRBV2	TGTGCCAGCAGTGAACGGCAGTATAACTATGGCTACACCTTT	CASSERQYNYGYTF
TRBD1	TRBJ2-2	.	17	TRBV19	TGTGCCAGTAGTCTCCCCCAGGGACAGGGGTTCCCCGGGGAGCTGTTTTTT	CASSLPQGQGFPGELFF
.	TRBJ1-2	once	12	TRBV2	TGTGCCAGCCGAGGGGAAGGGGGTGGCTACACCTTC	CASRGEGGGYTF
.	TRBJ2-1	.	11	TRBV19	TGTGCCAGTAGTAATAGACAGGAGCAGTTCTTC	CASSNRQEQFF
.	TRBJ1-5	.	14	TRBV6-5	TGTGCCAGCAGTCTCTCCCAGGGAAATCAGCCCCAGCATTTT	CASSLSQGNQPQHF
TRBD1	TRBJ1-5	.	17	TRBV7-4	TGTGCCAGCAGCTTAGAATATCTGACAGGGGGGAATCAGCCCCAGCATTTT	CASSLEYLTGGNQPQHF
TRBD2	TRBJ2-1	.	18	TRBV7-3	TGTGCCAGCAGCCGAGGGCCGACTAGCGGGAGACTTTACAATGAGCAGTTCTTC	CASSRGPTSGRLYNEQFF
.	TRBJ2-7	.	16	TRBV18	TGTGCCAGCTCACCCTCGGGGGGCAGTCTCTCCTACGAGCAGTACTTC	CASSPSGGSLSYEQYF
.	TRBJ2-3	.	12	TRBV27	TGTGCCAGCAGTTTAGAGACAGATACGCAGTATTTT	CASSLETDTQYF
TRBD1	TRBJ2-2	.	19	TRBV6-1	TGTGCCAGCAGTGCCTCCCCGGGACAGGGGGCGCGCGGAGTTGGGGAGCTGTTTTTT	CASSASPGQGARGVGELFF
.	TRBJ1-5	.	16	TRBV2	TGTGCCAGCATGCCTACGCAGGGGCATAGCAATCAGCCCCAGCATTTT	CASMPTQGHSNQPQHF
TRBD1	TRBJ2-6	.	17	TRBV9	TGTGCCAGCAGCTCACGACGACAGGGTTCTGGGGCCAACGTCCTGACTTTC	CASSSRRQGSGANVLTF
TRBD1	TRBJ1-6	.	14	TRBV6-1	TGTGCCAGCAGAACGGGACAGGGGAGTTCACCCCTCCACTTT	CASRTGQGSSPLHF
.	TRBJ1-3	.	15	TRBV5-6	TGTGCCAGCAGCCCCAGGGAAGGATTGGGAAACACCATATATTTT	CASSPREGLGNTIYF
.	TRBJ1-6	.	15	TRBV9	TGTGCCAGCAGCGTTCAAGGGGGAAGTGGTTCACCCCTCCACTTT	CASSVQGGSGSPLHF
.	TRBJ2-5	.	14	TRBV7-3	TGTGCCAGCAGCTTAATAGGAGAACAAGAGACCCAGTACTTC	CASSLIGEQETQYF
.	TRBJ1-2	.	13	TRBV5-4	TGTGCCAGCAGCATAGGAGTGGTTCACGGCTACACCTTC	CASSIGVVHGYTF
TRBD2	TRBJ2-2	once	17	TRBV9	TGTGCCAGCAGCGTAAGCGCTAGCGGGAGACTAACCGGGGAGCTGTTTTTT	CASSVSASGRLTGELFF
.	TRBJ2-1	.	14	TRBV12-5	TGTGCTAGTGGTTTTCCGACGGGGAACAATGAGCAGTTCTTC	CASGFPTGNNEQFF
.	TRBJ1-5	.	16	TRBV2	TGTGCCAGCAGTGCCGTGGCAGGGTATAGCAATCAGCCCCAGCATTTT	CASSAVAGYSNQPQHF
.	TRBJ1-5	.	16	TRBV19	TGTGCCAGTAGTATCCCCTGGACTGTCTTCAATCAGCCCCAGCATTTT	CASSIPWTVFNQPQHF
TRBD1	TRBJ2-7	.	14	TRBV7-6	TGTGCCAGCAGCTTAGCCGGGACAGGGGATCTGCAGTACTTC	CASSLAGTGDLQYF
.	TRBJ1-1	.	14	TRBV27	TGTGCCAGCAGCCCAGGGGTCCTCAACACTGAAGCTTTCTTT	CASSPGVLNTEAFF
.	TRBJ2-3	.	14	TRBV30	TGTGCCTCGGCCCAGGGGATCTATACAGATACGCAGTATTTT	CASAQGIYTDTQYF
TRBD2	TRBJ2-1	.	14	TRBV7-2	TGTGCCAGCAGCTTAGGGCGGGAGTACAATGAGCAGTTCTTC	CASSLGREYNEQFF
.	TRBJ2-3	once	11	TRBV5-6	TGTGCCAGCAGCATTACAACTACGCAGTATTTT	CASSITTTQYF
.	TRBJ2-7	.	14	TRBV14	TGTGCCAGCAGCCCTCGTCTGACAGCTACGAAGCAGTACTTC	CASSPRLTATKQYF
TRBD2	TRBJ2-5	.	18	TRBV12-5	TGTGCTAGTGGTTTGCCGGGACTAGCGGGGTCCTCCCAAGAGACCCAGTACTTC	CASGLPGLAGSSQETQYF
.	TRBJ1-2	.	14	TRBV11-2	TGTGCCAGCAGCCGCGGGACGACCTCCTATGGCTACACCTTC	CASSRGTTSYGYTF
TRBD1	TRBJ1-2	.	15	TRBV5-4	TGTGCCAGCAGCCAGCGGGACAGGAGTCACTATGGCTACACCTTC	CASSQRDRSHYGYTF
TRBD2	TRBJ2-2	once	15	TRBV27	TGTGCCAGCACCGCGGGGGGGAAGGGAGCCGGGGAGCTGTTTTTT	CASTAGGKGAGELFF
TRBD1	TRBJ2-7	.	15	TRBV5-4	TGTGCCAGCAGCTTCCGAGACAGGGGTACCAACGAGCAGTACTTC	CASSFRDRGTNEQYF
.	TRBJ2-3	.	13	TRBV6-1	TGTGCCAGCAGTCTATACCACGGTCTTGAGCAGTATTTT	CASSLYHGLEQYF
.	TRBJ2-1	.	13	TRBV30	TGTGCCTGGAGTGTAGATAGGGGCAATGAGCAGTTCTTC	CAWSVDRGNEQFF